This T cell receptor beta chain derives from a study of a mutant IDH1 vaccine in newly diagnosed glioma. Turning to this clone: Its antigen is still unknown.

Sequencing was performed with immunoSEQ multiplex PCR; in TCRdb, only in-frame clones are kept and a portion is missing. The sample lists roughly 56,000 clones, 75% occurring once. Described time point: week 47, end of study. What each vaccine dose contained was 300 ug of mutant IDH1 20-mer peptide, accompanied by topical imiquimod. In germline, CDR1 is LNHDA, CDR2 SQIVND (reference sequence). The CDR3 has 15 amino acids. The J segment lost 2 bases and the V segment lost 5 bases, leaving 5 bases of the junction unmatched. The receptor was isolated from a man in his fifties with glioma. The sample consisted of PBMCs, taken from a glioma patient whose treatment included an IDH1 peptide vaccine. The V call is TRBV19, the J call TRBJ1-5, with 8 bases that match TRBD1. CDR3 DNA sequence: TGTGCCAGTAGTCTTACAGGGGGTGGCAATCAGCCCCAGCATTTT. Translated: CASSLTGGGNQPQHF.